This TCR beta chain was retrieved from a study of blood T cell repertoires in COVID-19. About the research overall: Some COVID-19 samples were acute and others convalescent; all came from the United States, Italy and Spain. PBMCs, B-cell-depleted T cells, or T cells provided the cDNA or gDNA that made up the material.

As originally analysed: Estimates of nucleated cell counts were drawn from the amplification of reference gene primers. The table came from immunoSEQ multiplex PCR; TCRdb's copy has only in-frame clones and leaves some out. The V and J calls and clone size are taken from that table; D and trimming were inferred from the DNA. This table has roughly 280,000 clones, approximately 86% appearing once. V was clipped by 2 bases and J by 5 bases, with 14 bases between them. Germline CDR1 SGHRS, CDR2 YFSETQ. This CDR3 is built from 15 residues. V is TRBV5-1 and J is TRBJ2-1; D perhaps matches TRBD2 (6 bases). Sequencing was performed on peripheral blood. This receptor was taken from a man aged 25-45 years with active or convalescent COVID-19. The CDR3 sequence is CASSLGGTLDNEQFF. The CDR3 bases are TGCGCCAGCAGCTTAGGCGGGACCCTTGACAATGAGCAGTTCTTC.